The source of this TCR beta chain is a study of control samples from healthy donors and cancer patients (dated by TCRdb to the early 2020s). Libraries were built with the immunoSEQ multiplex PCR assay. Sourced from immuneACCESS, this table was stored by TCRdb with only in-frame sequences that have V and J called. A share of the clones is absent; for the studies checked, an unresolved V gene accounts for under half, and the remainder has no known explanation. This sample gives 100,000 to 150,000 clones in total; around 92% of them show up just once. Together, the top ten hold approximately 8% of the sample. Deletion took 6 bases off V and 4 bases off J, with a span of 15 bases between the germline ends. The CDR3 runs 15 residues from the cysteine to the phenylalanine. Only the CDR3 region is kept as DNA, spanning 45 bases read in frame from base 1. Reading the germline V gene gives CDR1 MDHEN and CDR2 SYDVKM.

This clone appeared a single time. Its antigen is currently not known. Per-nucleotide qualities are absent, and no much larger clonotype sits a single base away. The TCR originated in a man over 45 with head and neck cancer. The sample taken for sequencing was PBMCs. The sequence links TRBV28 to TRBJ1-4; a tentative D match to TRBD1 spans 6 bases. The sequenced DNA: TGTGCCAGCAGCGTTAAAGGACAGTTTAATGAAAAACTGTTTTTT. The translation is CASSVKGQFNEKLFF.